Given below is one T cell receptor (beta chain) in context. Its antigen is not known. A much larger clonotype is one base distant, so this may be a read error. The iRepertoire nested amplicon-rescue multiplex PCR amplified TCR alpha and beta CDR3s from RNA. TCRdb re-analysed the multiplex PCR reads in MiXCR, keeping a single row per CDR3 protein. Among fewer than 500,000 distinct CDR3 sequences listed, about 40% were seen once. The source of the sample is a study of glioma-infiltrating T cells. Study context: WHO grade II oligodendrogliomas or astrocytomas, plus non-recurrent WHO grade IV glioblastomas, were sampled.

Study-wide points: Only very few CDR3 sequences appeared in both tissue and blood. Signature shared blood CDR3 motifs were enriched in low-divergence and depleted in high-divergence patients.

V lost 5 bases, J lost 4 bases, and 6 bases stayed unmatched. This CDR3 has 14 amino acids. Germline V lookup: CDR1 MNHEY, CDR2 SMNVEV (reference sequence). The TCR sequence derives from a human donor with low-grade glioma or glioblastoma, undergoing nonglioma brain surgery, or in good health (not recorded which). The V call is TRBV27, the J call TRBJ2-7; 9 nucleotides agree with TRBD1. The sequenced material came from glioma tissue, nonneoplastic brain tissue, or PBMCs (not recorded which). The CDR3: CASSPVTGGYEQYF. The DNA for the CDR3 is TGTGCCAGCAGTCCCGTGACAGGGGGGTACGAGCAGTACTTC.